What follows is one T cell receptor beta chain and its context. This sample is drawn from a study of blood T cell repertoires in COVID-19. On the study more broadly: Acute and convalescent COVID-19 samples came from the United States, Italy and Spain. In each case, the material was cDNA or gDNA derived from T cells, B-cell-depleted T cells, or PBMCs.

TCRdb's table, derived via immunoSEQ multiplex PCR, lists solely in-frame clones and lacks some. The table lists 150,000 to 200,000 clones, 65% to 85% of them singletons. Participant age was roughly 18 to 95 years, and participants resided in about 25 US areas. CDR3 size: 14 residues. Per the germline V gene, CDR1 is SGHKS and CDR2 is YYEKEE (reference sequence). V shed 0 bases and J shed 8 bases, with 14 bases lying between them. This chain connects TRBV5-5 to TRBJ1-2; D uncertain. The sequence was collected from a man between 65 and 85 years old who had been exposed to COVID-19. Material for sequencing was PBMCs or T cells enriched from blood (not recorded which). The DNA of the CDR3 is TGTGCCAGCAGCTTGGATTCCGGGGTTTGGGGCTACACCTTC. It is translated as CASSLDSGVWGYTF.